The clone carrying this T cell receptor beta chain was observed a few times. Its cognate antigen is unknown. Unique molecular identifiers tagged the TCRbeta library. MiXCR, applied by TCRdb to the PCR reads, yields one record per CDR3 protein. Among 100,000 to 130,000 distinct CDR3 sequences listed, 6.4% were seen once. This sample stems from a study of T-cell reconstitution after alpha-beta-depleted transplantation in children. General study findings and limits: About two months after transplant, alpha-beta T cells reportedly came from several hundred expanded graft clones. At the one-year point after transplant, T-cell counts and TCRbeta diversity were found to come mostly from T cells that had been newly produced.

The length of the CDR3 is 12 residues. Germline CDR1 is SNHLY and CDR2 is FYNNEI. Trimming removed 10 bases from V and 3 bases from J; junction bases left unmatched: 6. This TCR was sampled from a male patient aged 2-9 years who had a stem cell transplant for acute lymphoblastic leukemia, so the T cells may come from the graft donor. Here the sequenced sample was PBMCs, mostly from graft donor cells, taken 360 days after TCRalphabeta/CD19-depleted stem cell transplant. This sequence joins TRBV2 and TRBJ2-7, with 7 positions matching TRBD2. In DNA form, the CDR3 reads TGTGCCACGAAAGGGGACTACTACGAGCAGTACTTC. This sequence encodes CATKGDYYEQYF.